Listed below are T cell receptor beta chains from one sample, sequenced in a study of T cell clones after liver transplantation. Sequencing was performed with immunoSEQ multiplex PCR; in TCRdb, only in-frame clones are kept and a portion is missing. The data hold tens of thousands of clones, with around four fifths observed a single time. The specimen was CD4+ T cells from blood, collected about 46 months after liver transplant. These receptors were taken from a human patient who received a liver transplant. Part of the T cells may come from the graft donor. CDR3s include the opening cysteine and the closing phenylalanine or tryptophan. The order of the fields is D gene, clone size, V gene, J gene, CDR3 DNA, CDR3 protein. D genes are given only for firm matches. The size of a clone is reported for some rows only, either as once, few or many, or as a class for expanded clones.

d_call: TRBD2; clone_size: .; v_call: TRBV10-3; j_call: TRBJ2-3; cdr3_nt: TGTGCCATCAGTGAGTCGGCTAGCGGATCCACAGATACGCAGTATTTT; cdr3_aa: CAISESASGSTDTQYF
d_call: .; clone_size: .; v_call: TRBV5-1; j_call: TRBJ2-7; cdr3_nt: TGCGCCAGCAGCTTGGGGGTCGGGATATCGACAGTAGGCTACGAGCAGTACTTC; cdr3_aa: CASSLGVGISTVGYEQYF
d_call: .; clone_size: .; v_call: TRBV27; j_call: TRBJ2-5; cdr3_nt: TGTGCCAGCAGTTTCCAGGACAGTCTACAGACCCAGTACTTC; cdr3_aa: CASSFQDSLQTQYF
d_call: .; clone_size: once; v_call: TRBV5-1; j_call: TRBJ1-1; cdr3_nt: TGCGCCAGCAGCCCCTCGGGGGGGAGGGCTGAAGCTTTCTTT; cdr3_aa: CASSPSGGRAEAFF
d_call: .; clone_size: .; v_call: TRBV11-2; j_call: TRBJ2-5; cdr3_nt: TGTGCCAGCAGCTTCGGCCTGGTAGAGACCCAGTACTTC; cdr3_aa: CASSFGLVETQYF
d_call: .; clone_size: .; v_call: TRBV7-2; j_call: TRBJ2-3; cdr3_nt: TGTGCCAGCAGCTTAGACTTAGATACGCAGTATTTT; cdr3_aa: CASSLDLDTQYF
d_call: .; clone_size: few; v_call: TRBV15; j_call: TRBJ2-3; cdr3_nt: TGTGCCACCAGCAGGGAACAGGGCGCCATTAGCACAGATACGCAGTATTTT; cdr3_aa: CATSREQGAISTDTQYF
d_call: TRBD1; clone_size: .; v_call: TRBV28; j_call: TRBJ1-1; cdr3_nt: TGTGCCAGCAGTACCCTGGGACAGAGAGTCTCTGAAGCTTTCTTT; cdr3_aa: CASSTLGQRVSEAFF
d_call: TRBD1; clone_size: .; v_call: TRBV28; j_call: TRBJ1-5; cdr3_nt: TGTGCCAGCTCGGACAGGGGCGTTCAGCCCCAGCATTTT; cdr3_aa: CASSDRGVQPQHF
d_call: TRBD1; clone_size: few; v_call: TRBV6-1; j_call: TRBJ1-2; cdr3_nt: TGTGCCAGCGATCCCCGACAGGGCGACTATGGCTACACCTTC; cdr3_aa: CASDPRQGDYGYTF
d_call: .; clone_size: once; v_call: TRBV4-3; j_call: TRBJ1-5; cdr3_nt: TGCGCCAGCAGCCGATGGGTAGGACAGTCGAATCAGCCCCAGCATTTT; cdr3_aa: CASSRWVGQSNQPQHF
d_call: TRBD2; clone_size: .; v_call: TRBV19; j_call: TRBJ2-3; cdr3_nt: TGTGCCAGTAGTTTCGCTAGCGGGAGCCCAGATACGCAGTATTTT; cdr3_aa: CASSFASGSPDTQYF
d_call: TRBD2; clone_size: .; v_call: TRBV28; j_call: TRBJ2-1; cdr3_nt: TGTGCCAGCAGTTTCCTAGCGGGATCCTACAATGAGCAGTTCTTC; cdr3_aa: CASSFLAGSYNEQFF
d_call: .; clone_size: .; v_call: TRBV28; j_call: TRBJ1-1; cdr3_nt: TGTGCCACCCACCGGGACACTGAAGCTTTCTTT; cdr3_aa: CATHRDTEAFF
d_call: .; clone_size: .; v_call: TRBV20-1; j_call: TRBJ2-3; cdr3_nt: TGCAGTGCTAGTAAGCGGGATACGCAGTATTTT; cdr3_aa: CSASKRDTQYF
d_call: .; clone_size: once; v_call: TRBV7-2; j_call: TRBJ2-5; cdr3_nt: TGTGCCAGCAGCTCTTTTAAAGAGACCCAGTACTTC; cdr3_aa: CASSSFKETQYF
d_call: TRBD1; clone_size: .; v_call: TRBV28; j_call: TRBJ2-2; cdr3_nt: TGTGCCAGCAGTTTTAGGTCAGGGGGCAAGGTCGGGGAGCTGTTTTTT; cdr3_aa: CASSFRSGGKVGELFF
d_call: .; clone_size: few; v_call: TRBV6-5; j_call: TRBJ1-4; cdr3_nt: TGTGCCAGCAGTTACGACAGAAATGAAAAACTGTTTTTT; cdr3_aa: CASSYDRNEKLFF
d_call: .; clone_size: .; v_call: TRBV7-2; j_call: TRBJ1-4; cdr3_nt: TGTGCCAGCAGCTTAGTAGGCGGGCTAACTAATGAAAAACTGTTTTTT; cdr3_aa: CASSLVGGLTNEKLFF
d_call: TRBD1; clone_size: .; v_call: TRBV28; j_call: TRBJ2-7; cdr3_nt: TGTGCCACCCTCCAGGACAGGGGCTACGAGCAGTACTTC; cdr3_aa: CATLQDRGYEQYF
d_call: .; clone_size: .; v_call: TRBV2; j_call: TRBJ2-6; cdr3_nt: TGTGCCAGCAGTGAAGCGAGGGCCTCTGGGGCCAACGTCCTGACTTTC; cdr3_aa: CASSEARASGANVLTF
d_call: .; clone_size: .; v_call: TRBV7-3; j_call: TRBJ2-7; cdr3_nt: TGTGCCAGCAGCTTAGGGCAGGGTGGTATATACGAGCAGTACTTC; cdr3_aa: CASSLGQGGIYEQYF
d_call: .; clone_size: .; v_call: TRBV5-1; j_call: TRBJ1-1; cdr3_nt: TGCGCCAGCAGCTTGGAGGGGCGGGACACTGAAGCTTTCTTT; cdr3_aa: CASSLEGRDTEAFF
d_call: .; clone_size: .; v_call: TRBV11-2; j_call: TRBJ2-7; cdr3_nt: TGTGCCAGCAGCTCAAACAGGGTTGGCGAGCAGTACTTC; cdr3_aa: CASSSNRVGEQYF
d_call: TRBD2; clone_size: .; v_call: TRBV7-2; j_call: TRBJ2-3; cdr3_nt: TGTGCCAGCAGCCCCCCGGGACTAGCGGGTGTAGATACGCAGTATTTT; cdr3_aa: CASSPPGLAGVDTQYF
d_call: TRBD1; clone_size: .; v_call: TRBV19; j_call: TRBJ1-3; cdr3_nt: TGTGCCAGTAGCACAGGGGCTTCTGGAAACACCATATATTTT; cdr3_aa: CASSTGASGNTIYF
d_call: .; clone_size: .; v_call: TRBV19; j_call: TRBJ2-2; cdr3_nt: TGTGCCAGTAGGGTGAAGGCGAGCACCGGGGAGCTGTTTTTT; cdr3_aa: CASRVKASTGELFF
d_call: .; clone_size: .; v_call: TRBV6-5; j_call: TRBJ1-5; cdr3_nt: TGTGCCAGCAGTTACTCGGGTCGAGATCAGCCCCAGCATTTT; cdr3_aa: CASSYSGRDQPQHF
d_call: .; clone_size: .; v_call: TRBV29-1; j_call: TRBJ2-3; cdr3_nt: TGCAGCGTTGATGTTGGTACGCAGTATTTT; cdr3_aa: CSVDVGTQYF
d_call: TRBD1; clone_size: .; v_call: TRBV15; j_call: TRBJ2-2; cdr3_nt: TGTGCCACCAGCAGAAAGCACACAGGGGCGAACACCGGGGAGCTGTTTTTT; cdr3_aa: CATSRKHTGANTGELFF
d_call: TRBD2; clone_size: .; v_call: TRBV5-5; j_call: TRBJ2-5; cdr3_nt: TGTGCCAGCAGCTTGGCGCTAGCGGGAGGAGGAAGGGAGACCCAGTACTTC; cdr3_aa: CASSLALAGGGRETQYF
d_call: .; clone_size: .; v_call: TRBV7-3; j_call: TRBJ2-7; cdr3_nt: TGTGCCAGCAGCTTAAAAGGTTCCTACGAGCAGTACTTC; cdr3_aa: CASSLKGSYEQYF
d_call: TRBD2; clone_size: .; v_call: TRBV11-1; j_call: TRBJ2-5; cdr3_nt: TGTGCCAGCAGCCGGACTAGCGGGTACCAAGAGACCCAGTACTTC; cdr3_aa: CASSRTSGYQETQYF
d_call: .; clone_size: .; v_call: TRBV18; j_call: TRBJ1-5; cdr3_nt: TGTGCCAGCTCACCCTCGGCGGGGGGCAATCGGCCCCAGCATTTT; cdr3_aa: CASSPSAGGNRPQHF
d_call: .; clone_size: .; v_call: TRBV28; j_call: TRBJ2-6; cdr3_nt: TGTGCCAGCAGTCCAGGGTCCTCTCGGGCTCTGGGGCCAACGTCCCTATCACTGACTTTC; cdr3_aa: CASSPGSSRALGPTSLSLTF
d_call: TRBD1; clone_size: .; v_call: TRBV15; j_call: TRBJ2-6; cdr3_nt: TGTGCCACCGGGACAGGCTCTGGGGCCAACGTCCTGACTTTC; cdr3_aa: CATGTGSGANVLTF
d_call: TRBD2; clone_size: .; v_call: TRBV18; j_call: TRBJ2-3; cdr3_nt: TGTGCCAGCTCACACAGGACTAGCGGTCAGATTCATAGCACAGATACGCAGTATTTT; cdr3_aa: CASSHRTSGQIHSTDTQYF
d_call: TRBD1; clone_size: .; v_call: TRBV28; j_call: TRBJ1-2; cdr3_nt: TGTGCCAGCAGTCAACCGGGACAGTATGGCTACACCTTC; cdr3_aa: CASSQPGQYGYTF
d_call: .; clone_size: .; v_call: TRBV9; j_call: TRBJ2-2; cdr3_nt: TGTGCCAGCAGCGTGTCAATTTTCGCTGGGGAGCTGTTTTTT; cdr3_aa: CASSVSIFAGELFF
d_call: .; clone_size: .; v_call: TRBV25-1; j_call: TRBJ1-2; cdr3_nt: TGTGCCAGCAGTGTAGGAGGGGGACGGGGTGGCTACACCTTC; cdr3_aa: CASSVGGGRGGYTF
d_call: .; clone_size: .; v_call: TRBV19; j_call: TRBJ2-7; cdr3_nt: TGTGCCAGTAGTATAGGTCGGGGTCTCAACGAGCAGTACTTC; cdr3_aa: CASSIGRGLNEQYF
d_call: TRBD2; clone_size: .; v_call: TRBV29-1; j_call: TRBJ2-1; cdr3_nt: TGCAGCGTCCTTTCCGGGACTAGGTACAATGAGCAGTTCTTC; cdr3_aa: CSVLSGTRYNEQFF
d_call: .; clone_size: .; v_call: TRBV2; j_call: TRBJ1-1; cdr3_nt: TGTGCCAGCAGCATCGGAGCGGGCACTGAAGCTTTCTTT; cdr3_aa: CASSIGAGTEAFF
d_call: .; clone_size: .; v_call: TRBV15; j_call: TRBJ1-1; cdr3_nt: TGTGCCACCAGCAGAGATCTGGCAGGGGACACTGAAGCTTTCTTT; cdr3_aa: CATSRDLAGDTEAFF
d_call: TRBD2; clone_size: .; v_call: TRBV5-4; j_call: TRBJ2-3; cdr3_nt: TGTGCCAGCAGCCCCCTTCCTAGCGGGAGACTTTCCACAGATACGCAGTATTTT; cdr3_aa: CASSPLPSGRLSTDTQYF
d_call: TRBD2; clone_size: .; v_call: TRBV29-1; j_call: TRBJ2-1; cdr3_nt: TGCAGCGGGGGGGGGAGCTCCTACAATGAGCAGTTCTTC; cdr3_aa: CSGGGSSYNEQFF
d_call: .; clone_size: .; v_call: TRBV5-1; j_call: TRBJ1-1; cdr3_nt: TGCGCCAGCAGCTTAAAGGGCCCTAACACTGAAGCTTTCTTT; cdr3_aa: CASSLKGPNTEAFF
d_call: .; clone_size: .; v_call: TRBV29-1; j_call: TRBJ2-7; cdr3_nt: TGCAGCGTTGGGGGGTCCGAGGCGCGCCCGGGCTACGAGCAGTACTTC; cdr3_aa: CSVGGSEARPGYEQYF
d_call: TRBD1; clone_size: .; v_call: TRBV11-2; j_call: TRBJ2-3; cdr3_nt: TGTGCCAGCAGCACCAGGGGGCGCTGGGCAGATACGCAGTATTTT; cdr3_aa: CASSTRGRWADTQYF
d_call: TRBD2; clone_size: few; v_call: TRBV4-3; j_call: TRBJ2-7; cdr3_nt: TGCGCCAGCAGCCAAGAGAGACTAGCGGGGGTACAGGGGACGTACGAGCAGTACTTC; cdr3_aa: CASSQERLAGVQGTYEQYF